One sample yielded the 10 T cell receptor beta chains listed below, sequenced in a study of blood T cell repertoires in COVID-19. Assay: immunoSEQ multiplex PCR; the TCRdb copy retains only in-frame clones and omits some. The sample includes 100,000 to 150,000 clones, more than 75% of them seen just once. Input material: peripheral blood. These receptors were obtained from a human donor in a cohort sampled during active COVID-19.

The chain has TRBV7-2 and TRBJ2-1; D may be TRBD2 (6 bases). There are 14 residues in the CDR3. Germline V gene lookup returns CDR1 SGHTA and CDR2 FQGNSA. V was trimmed by 5 bases and J by 2 bases, leaving 10 bases between them. The CDR3 nucleotides are TGTGCCAGCAGCCCGGGACTCCCCTACAATGAGCAGTTCTTC. It translates to CASSPGLPYNEQFF.

The chain is built from TRBV5-4 and TRBJ2-7, with 9 positions matching TRBD1. CDR3 length: 14 residues. V was clipped by 4 bases and J by 3 bases; unmatched bases: 5. CDR1 is SGHNT, CDR2 YYREEE, per germline (reference sequence). Here the CDR3 reads CASSGRQGDYEQYF. The DNA for the CDR3 is TGTGCCAGCAGCGGACGACAGGGGGACTACGAGCAGTACTTC.

This chain uses TRBV4-2 with TRBJ1-2, with TRBD1 as a possible D gene (5 bases). The V end lost 1 base, the J end lost 13 bases, and 16 bases lay between the germline ends. Germline values: CDR1 LGHNA, CDR2 YNFKEQ. The CDR3 is made up of 13 amino acids. The CDR3 DNA sequence: TGTGCCAGCAGCCAAGGGGGGGAGGTTTACCCCACCTTC. This sequence encodes CASSQGGEVYPTF.

J is TRBJ1-2 and V is TRBV7-8; D not certain. The CDR3 length is 14 residues. CDR1 SGHVS and CDR2 FQNEAQ come from the germline V gene. Trimming left V 8 bases short and J 11 bases short, with 24 bases between. The CDR3: CASGSFGSVQRYTF. CDR3 nucleotide sequence: TGTGCCAGCGGTTCTTTCGGATCGGTTCAGCGTTACACCTTC. Complete variable domain (other parts from reference TRBV7-8 and TRBJ1-2): GAGVSQSPRYKVAKRGQDVALRCDPISGHVSLFWYQQALGQGPEFLTYFQNEAQLDKSGLPSDRFFAERPEGSVSTLKIQRTQQEDSAVYLCASGSFGSVQRYTFGSGTRLTVV.

The chain is built from TRBV5-1 and TRBJ2-3; TRBD2 matches at 10 bases. The V gene's germline CDR1 is SGHRS and CDR2 YFSETQ. The CDR3 sequence is 14 residues long. J lost 5 bases, V lost 0 bases, and 0 bases had no gene match. The CDR3 region is CASSLGLAGDTQYF. The CDR3 DNA sequence: TGCGCCAGCAGCTTGGGACTAGCGGGAGATACGCAGTATTTT. The whole variable domain, remainder taken from reference TRBV5-1 and TRBJ2-3, is KAGVTQTPRYLIKTRGQQVTLSCSPISGHRSVSWYQQTPGQGLQFLFEYFSETQRNKGNFPGRFSGRQFSNSRSEMNVSTLELGDSALYLCASSLGLAGDTQYFGPGTRLTVL.

The J gene is TRBJ1-1, the V gene TRBV28, with TRBD1 matching over 10 bases. Germline V gene sequence: CDR1 MDHEN, CDR2 SYDVKM. The CDR3 has 15 residues. V lost 4 bases to trimming and J lost 4 bases; unmatched junction nucleotides: 6. CDR3 protein: CASSSDRGEVTEAFF. In DNA form, the CDR3 reads TGTGCCAGCAGTTCGGACAGGGGGGAAGTCACTGAAGCTTTCTTT.

The chain couples TRBV19 to TRBJ2-6, with D possibly matching TRBD1 (6 bases). The germline V gene has CDR1 LNHDA and CDR2 SQIVND (reference sequence). This CDR3 contains 15 residues. V dropped 6 bases and J dropped 3 bases, with 12 bases sitting between them. The CDR3 sequence: CASSYTGNGANVLTF. The CDR3 nucleotides are TGTGCCAGTAGCTACACAGGGAATGGGGCCAACGTCCTGACTTTC.

The rearrangement links TRBV4-2 to TRBJ2-3; D possibly corresponds to TRBD2 (7 bases). The length of the CDR3 is 19 residues. Germline V gene lookup returns CDR1 LGHNA and CDR2 YNFKEQ. V lost 6 bases and J lost 2, with 27 bases in between. The CDR3 coding sequence is TGTGCCAGCAGTGGGGGGGCGGGAGATTTATTAGCAGCCACAGATACGCAGTATTTT. Amino acid sequence: CASSGGAGDLLAATDTQYF.

CDR3 residues: CASSPLGRDYGYTF. The CDR3 nucleotides are TGCGCCAGCAGCCCACTGGGGAGGGACTATGGCTACACCTTC. The chain carries TRBV4-1 and TRBJ1-2; D not resolved. V was shortened by 4 bases and J by 3 bases, with 12 bases between the two germline ends. Germline V CDR1 and CDR2: MGHRA, YSYEKL. CDR3 length: 14 residues.

J is TRBJ2-5 and V is TRBV7-6; TRBD1 might be the D (6 bases). Germline loops: CDR1 SGHVS, CDR2 FNYEAQ. V lost 5 bases to trimming and J lost 2 bases, with 9 bases between them. This CDR3 region has 13 residues. The CDR3 is CASSGRGQETQYF. The CDR3 nucleotides are TGTGCCAGCAGCGGCAGGGGACAAGAGACCCAGTACTTC.